The source of this T cell receptor (beta chain) is a study of T cell changes during pregnancy in multiple sclerosis. Using immunoSEQ multiplex PCR, the repertoire was profiled, and TCRdb retains in-frame clones only, with some absent. The sample records about 61,000 clones, 70% to 90% being singletons. The germline V gene has CDR1 SGHTS and CDR2 YDEGEE. The CDR3 loop spans 15 amino acids. Trimming removed 0 bases from V and 1 base from J, with 8 bases in between. The TCR was taken from a female donor in good health, enrolled as a control in a pregnancy study. The J gene is TRBJ1-5, the V gene TRBV5-8; D remains ambiguous. The starting material was peripheral blood, obtained in the first trimester of pregnancy. For the CDR3, the DNA is TGTGCCAGCAGCTTGGCTCTAGGCAGCAATCAGCCCCAGCATTTT. Translated, it gives CASSLALGSNQPQHF.